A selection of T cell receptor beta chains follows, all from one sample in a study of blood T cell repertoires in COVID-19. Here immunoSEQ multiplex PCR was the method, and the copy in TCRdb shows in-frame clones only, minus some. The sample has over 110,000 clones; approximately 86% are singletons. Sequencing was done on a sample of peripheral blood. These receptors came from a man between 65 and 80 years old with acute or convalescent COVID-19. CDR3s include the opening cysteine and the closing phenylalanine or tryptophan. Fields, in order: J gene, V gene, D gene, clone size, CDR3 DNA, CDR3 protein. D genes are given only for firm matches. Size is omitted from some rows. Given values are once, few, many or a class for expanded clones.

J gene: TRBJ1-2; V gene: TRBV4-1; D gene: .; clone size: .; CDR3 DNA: TGCGCCAGCAGCGCGGGCCTCACTAACTATGGCTACACCTTC; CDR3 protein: CASSAGLTNYGYTF
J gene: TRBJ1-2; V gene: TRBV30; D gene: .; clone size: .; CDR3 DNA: TGTGCCTGGAGCCCAGGGGACTATGGCTACACCTTC; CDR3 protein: CAWSPGDYGYTF
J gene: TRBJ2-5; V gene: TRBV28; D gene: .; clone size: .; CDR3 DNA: TGTGCCAGCAACCCGACAGCTTCTCACCAAGAGACCCAGTACTTC; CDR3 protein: CASNPTASHQETQYF
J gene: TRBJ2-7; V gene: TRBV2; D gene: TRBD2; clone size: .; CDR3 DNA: TGTGCCAGCAGTGGGCTAGCGGGCTACGAGCAGTACTTC; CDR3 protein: CASSGLAGYEQYF
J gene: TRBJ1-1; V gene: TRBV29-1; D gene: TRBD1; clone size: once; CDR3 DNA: TGCAGCGCCGCGGACAGGGTGGTCACTGAAGCTTTCTTT; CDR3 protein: CSAADRVVTEAFF
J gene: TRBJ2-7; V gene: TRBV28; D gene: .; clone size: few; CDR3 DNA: TGTGCCAGCCAGACTCGGAACTCCTACGAGCAGTACTTC; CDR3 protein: CASQTRNSYEQYF
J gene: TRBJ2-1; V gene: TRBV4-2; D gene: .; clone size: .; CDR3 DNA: TGTGCCAGCAGCCAAGACGGGGGACCATTAAATGAGCAGTTCTTC; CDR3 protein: CASSQDGGPLNEQFF
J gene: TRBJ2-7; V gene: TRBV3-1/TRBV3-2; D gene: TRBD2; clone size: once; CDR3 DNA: TGTGCCAGCAGCCGGACTAGCGGGACCCACGAGCAGTACTTC; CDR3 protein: CASSRTSGTHEQYF
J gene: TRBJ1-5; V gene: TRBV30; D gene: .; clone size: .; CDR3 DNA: TGTGCCTGGAACATGGGCAGCAATCAGCCCCAGCATTTT; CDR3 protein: CAWNMGSNQPQHF
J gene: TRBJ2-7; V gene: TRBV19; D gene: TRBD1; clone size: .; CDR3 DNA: TGTGCCAGTACCCCCGGACAGGGTAGCTACGAGCAGTACTTC; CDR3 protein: CASTPGQGSYEQYF
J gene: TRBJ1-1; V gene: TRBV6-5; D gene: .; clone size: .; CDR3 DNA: TGTGCCAGCAGTTACTCGATAGGCAGGGTGAACACTGAAGCTTTCTTT; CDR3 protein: CASSYSIGRVNTEAFF